This entry lists 27 T cell receptor beta chains sequenced from one sample in a study of cytomegalovirus exposure and HLA in healthy donors. Both 60 Vbeta primers and 13 Jbeta primers went into the PCR. The assay was immunoSEQ multiplex PCR, and TCRdb's table has in-frame clones only and misses some. The data contain 200,000 to 250,000 clones, about 81% of them seen just once; the ten biggest clones take up around 2.7%. Sequencing input: PBMCs. The receptors stem from a woman aged 40 to 49 in good health and CMV-seronegative.

The V gene is TRBV2, the J gene TRBJ1-2; D may be TRBD1 (6 bases). There are 13 residues in the CDR3. Trimming stripped 6 bases from V and 5 bases from J, with 13 bases between. Per germline, CDR1 SNHLY and CDR2 FYNNEI. This CDR3 is CASRMDREYGYTF. The CDR3 DNA reads TGTGCCAGCAGGATGGACAGAGAGTATGGCTACACCTTC. The entire variable domain, with the rest obtained from reference TRBV2 and TRBJ1-2, is as follows: EPEVTQTPSHQVTQMGQEVILRCVPISNHLYFYWYRQILGQKVEFLVSFYNNEISEKSEIFDDQFSVERPDGSNFTLKIRSTKLEDSAMYFCASRMDREYGYTFGSGTRLTVV.

The chain is built from TRBV7-8 and TRBJ1-4; 9 bases fit TRBD1. Germline loops: CDR1 SGHVS, CDR2 FQNEAQ. The ends lost 5 bases at V and 8 bases at J; junction bases unmatched: 9. CDR3 length equals 15 residues. The CDR3 DNA reads as TGTGCCAGCAGCCGGCCCGGGACAGGGCGGGAAAAACTGTTTTTT. This codes for CASSRPGTGREKLFF.

This clone was seen a single time. CDR3 amino acids: CASSQGHEQFF. Written as DNA, the CDR3 is TGCGCCAGCAGCCAGGGGCATGAGCAGTTCTTC. This rearrangement joins TRBV4-1 to TRBJ2-1; D may be TRBD1 (5 bases). V shed 3 bases and J shed 8 bases, with 5 bases lying between them. The CDR3 sequence is 11 residues long. Germline CDR1 is MGHRA and CDR2 is YSYEKL.

The V and J genes are TRBV30 and TRBJ1-6; D unresolved. This CDR3 is built from 14 residues. The germline CDR1 and CDR2 sequences are GTSNPN and SVGIG (reference sequence). V dropped 5 bases and J dropped 0 bases, with 8 bases sitting between them. CDR3 bases: TGTGCCTGGGCGGGAAACTCCTATAATTCACCCCTCCACTTT. Translating gives CAWAGNSYNSPLHF.

This chain joins TRBV19 and TRBJ2-1; 7 bases are shared with TRBD2. After removal of 5 bases from V and 15 bases from J, the junction contained 10 bases not matched to a gene. Germline V gene lookup returns CDR1 LNHDA and CDR2 SQIVND (reference sequence). CDR3 length equals 12 residues. The CDR3 reads CASSFPLRELFF. DNA of the CDR3: TGTGCCAGTAGTTTCCCCCTGCGGGAGTTGTTCTTC.

The chain employs TRBV7-9 and TRBJ2-5; 10 bases align to TRBD1. Germline-derived CDR1 and CDR2 are SEHNR and FQNEAQ (reference sequence). V lost 1 base, J lost 12 bases, and 2 bases stayed unmatched. The CDR3 runs 12 residues. CDR3 sequence: CASSLGDRGEYF. The DNA for the CDR3 is TGTGCCAGCAGCTTAGGGGACAGGGGAGAGTACTTC.

The J gene is TRBJ2-2, the V gene TRBV30; 9 nucleotides agree with TRBD2. The CDR3 is 19 amino acids. Germline V gene sequence: CDR1 GTSNPN, CDR2 SVGIG (reference sequence). The trim removed 3 bases at V and 6 bases at J, leaving 20 bases unmatched. The CDR3 DNA follows: TGTGCCTGGAGAATCCCTAGCGGGATGGGGAGTAGGTTCGCCGGGGAGCTGTTTTTT. It is translated as CAWRIPSGMGSRFAGELFF. Together with reference TRBV30 and TRBJ2-2, the CDR3 gives the full variable domain: SQTIHQWPATLVQPVGSPLSLECTVEGTSNPNLYWYRQAAGRGLQLLFYSVGIGQISSEVPQNLSASRPQDRQFILSSKKLLLSDSGFYLCAWRIPSGMGSRFAGELFFGEGSRLTVL.

The chain couples TRBV5-1 to TRBJ2-7, with TRBD2 matching 11 bases. The germline CDR1 and CDR2 sequences are SGHRS and YFSETQ. There are 17 residues in the CDR3. Trimming at V came to 2 bases and at J to 6 bases, leaving 13 bases not matched to a gene. CDR3 amino acids: CASSFGYSGRAQVEQYF. For the CDR3, the DNA is TGCGCCAGCAGCTTTGGCTATAGCGGGAGGGCTCAAGTCGAGCAGTACTTC.

The rearrangement links TRBV7-9 to TRBJ2-5, with TRBD1 as a possible D gene (6 bases). Germline CDR1 SEHNR, CDR2 FQNEAQ (reference sequence). V lost 2 bases and J lost 5, with 15 bases in between. CDR3 length: 15 residues. The CDR3 DNA sequence: TGTGCCAGCAGCTTACTTGGGGGCGATGGGGAGACCCAGTACTTC. Protein product: CASSLLGGDGETQYF.

The gene calls are TRBV5-1 and TRBJ1-2; tentative D call: TRBD1 (5 bases). Trimming removed 1 base at V and 6 bases at J, with 13 bases between. This CDR3 region has 14 residues. Germline CDR1 SGHRS, CDR2 YFSETQ. The chain's CDR3 is CASSLNFPGDGYTF. Here the CDR3 DNA reads TGCGCCAGCAGCTTGAACTTTCCGGGGGATGGCTACACCTTC.

The rearrangement uses TRBV7-3 and TRBJ2-1; D might be TRBD2 (5 bases). V gave up 6 bases and J gave up 0 bases, with 24 bases separating them. CDR3 size: 19 residues. From germline, CDR1 is SGHTA and CDR2 FQGTGA. Here the CDR3 reads CASSTRTLDLFGSYNEQFF. CDR3 bases: TGTGCCAGCAGTACGAGGACTCTCGATTTGTTTGGCTCCTACAATGAGCAGTTCTTC.

This clone was seen just once. V gene TRBV30 combines with J gene TRBJ1-4; D uncertain. The V end lost 2 bases, the J end lost 3 bases, and 7 bases lay between the germline ends. This CDR3 spans 13 amino acids. Germline V lookup: CDR1 GTSNPN, CDR2 SVGIG (reference sequence). The CDR3 protein is CAWSSVPNEKLFF. The CDR3 DNA follows: TGTGCCTGGAGTTCAGTGCCTAATGAAAAACTGTTTTTT.

This rearrangement joins TRBV5-8 to TRBJ1-5, with 8 positions matching TRBD1. The CDR3 is 15 residues long. V trimming: 0 bases; J trimming: 4 bases; junction bases outside the gene matches: 3. Per the germline V gene, CDR1 is SGHTS and CDR2 is YDEGEE. Here the CDR3 DNA reads TGTGCCAGCAGCTTGGCGGACAGGGTTAATCAGCCCCAGCATTTT. Residues: CASSLADRVNQPQHF.

This clone turned up a few times. V usage is TRBV5-1 and J usage is TRBJ1-4; 8 bases are shared with TRBD1. The germline gives CDR1 SGHRS, CDR2 YFSETQ. The CDR3 extends over 13 amino acids. The junction had 3 bases not matched to a gene; V was cut back by 4 bases and J by 7 bases. For the CDR3, the DNA is TGCGCCAGCAGCCCGGACAGGGCTGAAAAACTGTTTTTT. This sequence encodes CASSPDRAEKLFF.

J is TRBJ1-2 and V is TRBV11-2; D not certain. The CDR3 has 15 amino acids. Germline CDR1 reads SGHAT; CDR2 reads FQNNGV. Trimming took off 3 bases at V and 8 bases at J, with 19 bases between the two ends. The CDR3 bases are TGTGCCAGCAGCTTTATCCGTAGCGTGGCGGGGGGCTACACCTTC. The encoded protein is CASSFIRSVAGGYTF.

This clone was counted a few times. The chain is built from TRBV30 and TRBJ1-4, with 8 bases identical to TRBD1. Losses at the gene ends were 0 bases for V and 11 bases for J; bases not matched to a gene: 11. Germline values: CDR1 GTSNPN, CDR2 SVGIG (reference sequence). This CDR3 spans 15 amino acids. CDR3 sequence: CAWSVQGRGLGKLFF. As DNA, the CDR3 is TGTGCCTGGAGTGTTCAGGGCAGGGGGCTAGGGAAACTGTTTTTT.

This clone has just one count. This sequence joins TRBV9 and TRBJ2-7, with D perhaps matching TRBD2 (5 bases). Germline V gene sequence: CDR1 SGDLS, CDR2 YYNGEE. This CDR3 spans 13 amino acids. Trimming took 0 bases from V and 5 from J, leaving 9 bases between them. CDR3 protein: CASSVVSADEQYF. The CDR3 DNA reads as TGTGCCAGCAGCGTAGTTAGCGCCGACGAGCAGTACTTC.

This chain connects TRBV6-5 to TRBJ2-3, with 9 bases fitting TRBD1. The CDR3 is 15 residues long. The germline V gene encodes CDR1 MNHEY and CDR2 SVGAGI. With V trimmed by 2 bases and J by 3 bases, 3 bases remained unmatched. The CDR3 sequence: CASSYGTGRTDTQYF. The CDR3 DNA reads as TGTGCCAGCAGTTACGGGACAGGGCGAACAGATACGCAGTATTTT.

The rearrangement links TRBV27 to TRBJ1-1; tentative D call: TRBD1 (5 bases). Germline values: CDR1 MNHEY, CDR2 SMNVEV (reference sequence). Trimming removed 4 bases at V and 0 bases at J, with 15 bases between. The CDR3 contains 16 residues. CDR3 in amino acids: CASSWRGFGMNTEAFF. The CDR3 DNA reads as TGTGCCAGCAGTTGGCGGGGCTTCGGCATGAACACTGAAGCTTTCTTT.

The chain uses TRBV19 and TRBJ2-1; D may be TRBD1 (5 bases). V lost 5 bases to trimming and J lost 2 bases, with 10 bases between them. The CDR3 runs 14 residues. CDR1 and CDR2 (germline): LNHDA, SQIVND (reference sequence). CDR3 in amino acids: CASSSSGPYNEQFF. In nucleotides, the CDR3 is TGTGCCAGTAGTTCTTCAGGGCCCTACAATGAGCAGTTCTTC.

The rearrangement links TRBV4-1 to TRBJ2-1; D is undetermined. This CDR3 is 12 amino acids long. With 4 bases removed from V and 7 bases from J, the gap between germline ends came to 8 bases. Germline CDR1 MGHRA, CDR2 YSYEKL. Written as DNA, the CDR3 is TGCGCCAGCAGCCTGCTAGGAAATGAGCAGTTCTTC. This translates into CASSLLGNEQFF.

The rearrangement joins TRBV27 to TRBJ1-1; TRBD1 matches 11 bases. Germline CDR1 and CDR2: MNHEY and SMNVEV (reference sequence). This CDR3 spans 18 amino acids. V lost 5 bases and J lost 5; bases outside the gene matches: 16. The CDR3 nucleotides are TGTGCCAGCAGTACCGGGCCCGGGACAGGGGGACTTGTAACTGAAGCTTTCTTT. Its translation: CASSTGPGTGGLVTEAFF.

This chain links TRBV29-1 with TRBJ1-2; D is undetermined. The CDR3 runs to 11 residues. Trimming took off 6 bases at V and 8 bases at J, with 13 bases between the two ends. Germline CDR1 and CDR2: SQVTM and ANQGSEA. The CDR3 DNA is TGCAGCGTGGGGAGTCCTGGCGGCTACACCTTC. It is translated as CSVGSPGGYTF.

This chain connects TRBV14 to TRBJ2-2; D unresolved. The germline V and J ends were trimmed by 4 bases and 4 bases, with 7 bases remaining between them. The germline gives CDR1 SGHDN, CDR2 FVKESK. This CDR3 region has 13 residues. The DNA of the CDR3 is TGTGCCAGCAGCCCCCTCCGCACCGGGGAGCTGTTTTTT. Translated: CASSPLRTGELFF.

This chain uses TRBV10-1 with TRBJ1-1; TRBD1 is a possible D gene (6 bases). V was shortened by 0 bases and J by 11 bases, with 25 bases between the two germline ends. The CDR3 is 17 residues long. Germline V lookup: CDR1 WNHNN, CDR2 SYGVQD (reference sequence). The DNA of the CDR3 is TGCGCCAGCAGTGAGTCTGTTACGGGGGGCGTAAATAGTACGGCTTTCTTT. It specifies CASSESVTGGVNSTAFF.

The chain uses TRBV7-9 and TRBJ2-3; maybe TRBD2 (8 bases). Between the trimmed V and J ends, which lost 3 bases and 0 bases, there was a span of 16 bases. In germline, CDR1 is SEHNR, CDR2 FQNEAQ (reference sequence). This CDR3 contains 17 residues. CDR3 nucleotide sequence: TGTGCCAGCAGCTTGGGGACAGCTAGCGGGAGCACAGATACGCAGTATTTT. Residues: CASSLGTASGSTDTQYF.

The genes are TRBV5-1 and TRBJ2-1; 8 nucleotides agree with TRBD2. CDR3 size: 16 residues. Germline V gene data show CDR1 as SGHRS and CDR2 as YFSETQ. Trimming took 2 bases from V and 8 from J; bases not matched to a gene: 12. CDR3 residues: CASSFSEREKGDEQFF. The DNA for the CDR3 is TGCGCCAGCAGCTTCTCCGAGCGGGAGAAGGGTGATGAGCAGTTCTTC. Looking up the rest from reference TRBV5-1 and TRBJ2-1 gives the full variable domain: KAGVTQTPRYLIKTRGQQVTLSCSPISGHRSVSWYQQTPGQGLQFLFEYFSETQRNKGNFPGRFSGRQFSNSRSEMNVSTLELGDSALYLCASSFSEREKGDEQFFGPGTRLTVL.